One and the same sample provided the 27 T cell receptor beta chains below, sequenced in a study of shared clonotypes between healthy human individuals. Assay: immunoSEQ multiplex PCR; the TCRdb copy retains only in-frame clones and omits some. This repertoire shows 1.6 million or so clones, 98% found once; its top ten account for under 0.45%. The source material was naive CD4+ T cells sorted from blood. Subset described: CD45RA+ positively selected. These receptors came from a man in his thirties or forties in good health.

The rearrangement uses TRBV5-1 and TRBJ2-7, with TRBD2 as a possible D gene (6 bases). V lost 0 bases and J 2 bases, leaving 9 bases between the germline ends. CDR3 length: 14 residues. Germline V gene sequence: CDR1 SGHRS, CDR2 YFSETQ. CDR3 loop: CASSLDPGAYEQYF. The CDR3 DNA reads TGCGCCAGCAGCTTGGATCCGGGGGCCTACGAGCAGTACTTC.

This clone was found once. V usage is TRBV5-4 and J usage is TRBJ2-5; D may be TRBD1 or TRBD2 (5 bases each). Germline V gene sequence: CDR1 SGHNT, CDR2 YYREEE (reference sequence). V lost 3 bases to trimming and J lost 4 bases, with 10 bases between them. This CDR3 is built from 13 residues. This CDR3 reads CASSSEGRETQYF. DNA of the CDR3: TGTGCCAGCAGCTCCGAGGGGAGAGAGACCCAGTACTTC.

The CDR3 nucleotides are TGTGCCAGCAGTTCGGGACAATACAATGAGCAGTTCTTC. Translation gives CASSSGQYNEQFF. The rearrangement uses TRBV6-5 and TRBJ2-1; a weak D match, TRBD1 (6 bases). V lost 4 bases, J lost 4 bases, and 8 bases lay in between. Germline CDR1 MNHEY, CDR2 SVGAGI. The CDR3 length is 13 residues.

The table lists this clone with a count of one. The chain has TRBV19 and TRBJ2-7, with TRBD2 identical over 7 bases. The junction had 7 bases not matched to a gene; V was cut back by 3 bases and J by 2 bases. Germline V gene data show CDR1 as LNHDA and CDR2 as SQIVND (reference sequence). This CDR3 region has 15 residues. CDR3 coding DNA: TGTGCCAGTAGTATCCAGCGGGGATGGGCCTACGAGCAGTACTTC. Residues: CASSIQRGWAYEQYF.

The V and J genes are TRBV10-2 and TRBJ1-5; D unclear. The CDR3 totals 17 residues. Trimming removed 1 base at V and 2 bases at J, with 15 bases between. Germline V gene lookup returns CDR1 WSHSY and CDR2 SAAADI. The CDR3 protein is CASSEFFRDLGNQPQHF. The CDR3, as DNA: TGCGCCAGCAGTGAGTTCTTCAGAGACCTCGGCAATCAGCCCCAGCATTTT.

This clone was recorded once. The chain carries TRBV5-1 and TRBJ1-4, with D tentatively TRBD1 (6 bases). There are 15 residues in the CDR3. CDR1 SGHRS and CDR2 YFSETQ come from the germline V gene. V gave up 3 bases and J gave up 7 bases, with 16 bases separating them. CDR3 bases: TGCGCCAGCAGCTACCTCAGGGGAAAGGGTGAAAAACTGTTTTTT. It yields the protein CASSYLRGKGEKLFF.

The chain couples TRBV28 to TRBJ2-7, with 9 bases aligning to TRBD1. This CDR3 is 14 amino acids long. The J segment lost 5 bases and the V segment lost 5 bases, leaving 7 bases of the junction unmatched. Germline V CDR1 and CDR2: MDHEN, SYDVKM. The CDR3 loop is CASSTGGTFHEQYF. As DNA, the CDR3 is TGTGCCAGCAGTACAGGGGGCACTTTCCACGAGCAGTACTTC. The full variable domain, with the rest looked up from reference TRBV28 and TRBJ2-7, is DVKVTQSSRYLVKRTGEKVFLECVQDMDHENMFWYRQDPGLGLRLIYFSYDVKMKEKGDIPEGYSVSREKKERFSLILESASTNQTSMYLCASSTGGTFHEQYFGPGTRLTVT.

V gene TRBV7-3 combines with J gene TRBJ2-2; 7 bases line up with TRBD2. Looked up from germline, CDR1 is SGHTA and CDR2 is FQGTGA. The CDR3 contains 16 residues. V lost 4 bases to trimming and J lost 4 bases; unmatched junction nucleotides: 9. The CDR3, as DNA: TGTGCCAGCAGCTCACCAGCGGGATCGAGCACCGGGGAGCTGTTTTTT. This translates into CASSSPAGSSTGELFF.

The chain couples TRBV6-5 to TRBJ1-5, with D maybe TRBD1 (5 bases). Trimming cost V 6 bases and J 2 bases, with 8 bases left between them. CDR3 length equals 13 residues. Germline V gene sequence: CDR1 MNHEY, CDR2 SVGAGI. This CDR3 reads CASRIGGNQPQHF. CDR3 in DNA: TGTGCCAGCAGGATAGGGGGCAATCAGCCCCAGCATTTT.

In the case of this clone: The same CDR3 arises from other DNA sequences in this sample as well. V and J are TRBV30 and TRBJ1-3; unclear D gene. This CDR3 comprises 10 residues. V was clipped by 5 bases and J by 3 bases, with 2 bases between them. CDR1 is GTSNPN, CDR2 SVGIG, per germline (reference sequence). The CDR3 here is CAWGGNTIYF. The CDR3 nucleotides read TGTGCCTGGGGTGGAAACACCATATATTTT.

J is TRBJ2-4 and V is TRBV5-1; 14 bases fit TRBD2. The CDR3 extends over 17 amino acids. V gave up 4 bases and J gave up 8 bases; unmatched junction bases: 11. Germline CDR1 reads SGHRS; CDR2 reads YFSETQ. The CDR3 bases are TGCGCCAGCAGCCCCGCCGGGACTAGCGGGAGTGGGGACATTCAGTACTTC. Translation gives CASSPAGTSGSGDIQYF.

DNA for the CDR3: TGCGCCAGCAGCCAAGGTCCCACCGGGGAGCTGTTTTTT. Translation gives CASSQGPTGELFF. V usage is TRBV4-1 and J usage is TRBJ2-2, with D unclear. From germline, CDR1 is MGHRA and CDR2 YSYEKL. V was cut by 1 base and J by 4 bases, with 4 bases left in between. This CDR3 has 13 amino acids.

This rearrangement joins TRBV4-3 to TRBJ1-4, with 7 bases matching TRBD1. This CDR3 contains 16 residues. CDR1 is LGHNA, CDR2 YSLEER, per germline. V dropped 1 base and J dropped 13; count of bases not matched to a gene: 15. The CDR3 sequence is CASSQGWTGGTSRLFF. CDR3 coding DNA: TGCGCCAGCAGCCAAGGGTGGACAGGAGGAACTTCTAGACTGTTTTTT.

As for this clone: Other nucleotide sequences from this sample produce the same CDR3. The J gene is TRBJ2-3, the V gene TRBV7-9; 12 bases are a match to TRBD2. From germline, CDR1 is SEHNR and CDR2 FQNEAQ (reference sequence). The CDR3 consists of 16 residues. Losses at the gene ends were 5 bases for V and 2 bases for J; bases not matched to a gene: 5. The CDR3: CASSRGLAGLTDTQYF. The DNA for the CDR3 is TGTGCCAGCAGCAGGGGACTAGCGGGCCTCACAGATACGCAGTATTTT. The full variable domain, rest sourced from reference TRBV7-9 and TRBJ2-3, is DTGVSQNPRHKITKRGQNVTFRCDPISEHNRLYWYRQTLGQGPEFLTYFQNEAQLEKSRLLSDRFSAERPKGSFSTLEIQRTEQGDSAMYLCASSRGLAGLTDTQYFGPGTRLTVL.

This clone occurred once. V is TRBV19 and J is TRBJ2-7; possibly TRBD2 for D (6 bases). The CDR3 loop spans 15 amino acids. CDR1 is LNHDA and CDR2 is SQIVND in the germline V gene (reference sequence). Trimming removed 4 bases at V and 6 bases at J, with 19 bases between. CDR3 loop: CASSKISGYFLEQYF. The CDR3 nucleotides read TGTGCCAGTAGTAAGATAAGCGGGTATTTTCTCGAGCAGTACTTC. Looking up the rest from reference TRBV19 and TRBJ2-7 gives the full variable domain: DGGITQSPKYLFRKEGQNVTLSCEQNLNHDAMYWYRQDPGQGLRLIYYSQIVNDFQKGDIAEGYSVSREKKESFPLTVTSAQKNPTAFYLCASSKISGYFLEQYFGPGTRLTVT.

This chain links TRBV18 with TRBJ2-7, with 7 bases lining up with TRBD2. Germline V CDR1 and CDR2: KGHSH, LQKENI. J gave up 5 bases and V 3 bases, and 7 bases lay outside the gene matches. The CDR3 spans 14 residues. CDR3 in DNA: TGTGCCAGCTCACCGCTAGCGGTAAACCACGAGCAGTACTTC. Its translation is CASSPLAVNHEQYF.

This clone came up once. V gene TRBV15 combines with J gene TRBJ2-2; D perhaps matches TRBD2 (6 bases). Trimming left V 5 bases short and J 1 base short, with 11 bases between. CDR3 length equals 15 residues. CDR1 LNHNV and CDR2 YYDKDF come from the germline V gene (reference sequence). CDR3 sequence reads: CATSRRAGNTGELFF. CDR3 sequence (DNA): TGTGCCACCAGCCGGAGAGCGGGGAACACCGGGGAGCTGTTTTTT.

This chain uses TRBV18 with TRBJ2-7; TRBD1 matches at 9 bases. Per the germline V gene, CDR1 is KGHSH and CDR2 is LQKENI. V lost 6 bases and J lost 1; bases outside the gene matches: 7. CDR3 length equals 15 residues. Here the CDR3 DNA reads TGTGCCAGCTCGTCGTCCGGGACAGGGTCCTACGAGCAGTACTTC. This codes for CASSSSGTGSYEQYF.

The CDR3 sequence: CASSRQGARYTEAFF. CDR3 DNA: TGTGCCAGCTCACGTCAGGGGGCGCGGTACACTGAAGCTTTCTTT. The chain employs TRBV18 and TRBJ1-1, with 8 bases fitting TRBD1. CDR3 length: 15 residues. V was pared by 4 bases and J by 3 bases, with 7 bases of the junction left unmatched. Germline CDR1 KGHSH, CDR2 LQKENI.

CDR3: CASSVKTNSYEQYF. The CDR3, as DNA: TGTGCCAGCTCAGTTAAGACTAACTCCTACGAGCAGTACTTC. This sequence joins TRBV18 and TRBJ2-7; tentatively, D is TRBD2 (5 bases). V was cut by 5 bases and J by 0 bases, with 11 bases left in between. Germline CDR1 and CDR2: KGHSH and LQKENI. There are 14 residues in the CDR3.

The CDR3 sequence is CASSSRLGTEAFF. Here the CDR3 DNA reads TGTGCCAGCAGCTCTCGTCTCGGCACTGAAGCTTTCTTT. J is TRBJ1-1 and V is TRBV7-2; no definite D call. Between the trimmed V and J ends, which lost 4 bases and 4 bases, there was a span of 10 bases. Germline CDR1 and CDR2: SGHTA and FQGNSA. The CDR3 loop spans 13 amino acids.

This chain uses TRBV5-1 with TRBJ2-7; TRBD1 aligns across 8 bases. There are 13 residues in the CDR3. Germline CDR1 SGHRS, CDR2 YFSETQ. V trimming: 5 bases; J trimming: 5 bases; junction bases outside the gene matches: 6. The CDR3 DNA follows: TGCGCCAGCAGACTGGACAGGGCGGACGAGCAGTACTTC. As protein: CASRLDRADEQYF.

The V call is TRBV23-1, the J call TRBJ2-3; D gene uncertain. TRBV23-1 is given ORF status, its function remaining uncertain. The CDR3 consists of 11 residues. V was shortened by 6 bases and J by 2 bases, with 3 bases between the two germline ends. CDR3: CASSHTDTQYF. CDR3 nucleotide sequence: TGCGCCAGCAGCCACACAGATACGCAGTATTTT.

V and J are TRBV4-1 and TRBJ2-7; D might be TRBD2 (6 bases). The CDR3 length is 17 residues. The V gene lost 0 bases and the J gene lost 9 bases, with 24 bases spanning the gap. Germline CDR1 and CDR2: MGHRA and YSYEKL. CDR3 amino acids: CASSQDERDSLIRGQYF. DNA for the CDR3: TGCGCCAGCAGCCAAGATGAGAGGGACTCTCTAATACGCGGGCAGTACTTC.

About this clone: Other DNA sequences in this specimen translate into the identical CDR3. V gene TRBV2 combines with J gene TRBJ2-3; D remains ambiguous. The germline V gene encodes CDR1 SNHLY and CDR2 FYNNEI. CDR3 length: 11 amino acids. V dropped 3 bases and J dropped 4 bases, with 2 bases sitting between them. The CDR3 reads CASSEADTQYF. The DNA of the CDR3 is TGTGCCAGCAGTGAGGCAGATACGCAGTATTTT.

V usage is TRBV27 and J usage is TRBJ2-7; 7 nucleotides agree with TRBD1. Germline CDR1 reads MNHEY; CDR2 reads SMNVEV (reference sequence). J gave up 0 bases and V 2 bases, and 4 bases lay outside the gene matches. The CDR3 is 15 amino acids. For the CDR3, the DNA is TGTGCCAGCAGTTTAGTACAGGGGCCCTCCTACGAGCAGTACTTC. It is translated as CASSLVQGPSYEQYF.

The rearrangement joins TRBV2 to TRBJ1-2; D uncertain. V was shortened by 2 bases and J by 6 bases, with 22 bases between the two germline ends. Germline V CDR1 and CDR2: SNHLY, FYNNEI. The CDR3 has 17 amino acids. The CDR3 protein is CASSEFIRASLKHGYTF. The CDR3 DNA reads TGTGCCAGCAGTGAATTCATAAGGGCGTCGTTGAAGCATGGCTACACCTTC.